The following is a TCR beta chain sequence with its context. This CDR3 has 16 residues. Germline CDR1 SEHNR, CDR2 FQNEAQ (reference sequence). V shed 0 bases, J shed 5 bases, and the junction held 6 bases outside the gene matches. Some clones are missing from TCRdb's copy, which holds only in-frame ones; the method was immunoSEQ multiplex PCR. The sample holds 600,000 to 750,000 clones, 90% seen once. These data come from a study of shared clonotypes between healthy human individuals. This chain joins TRBV7-9 and TRBJ1-5, with 8 nucleotides matching TRBD1. The sample comprised memory CD8+ T cells from PBMCs. Subset of the sample: CD45RO+ cells pooled with CCR7-negative TemRA cells. The sequence came from a man between 18 and 29 years old in good health. Some clones in this sample may be carry-over from other donors' samples. The CDR3 loop is CASSLARGRRDQPQHF. The CDR3 DNA sequence: TGTGCCAGCAGCTTAGCCAGGGGGCGAAGAGATCAGCCCCAGCATTTT.